This T cell receptor (beta chain) emerged from a study of shared clonotypes between healthy human individuals. The overall study: The people who gave samples were a couple of women and three men aged 18 to 49.

This clone showed up just a few times. Its matching antigen is unknown. The same CDR3 can be traced to other DNA sequences in this sample. An even split of each subset's genomic DNA across several immunoSEQ plates was performed. Unsorted PBMC replicate PCRs drew on roughly 300 ng DNA, representing some 32,000 T cell genomes. Produced via immunoSEQ multiplex PCR; TCRdb's table is partial and in-frame only. The sample shows some 96,000 clones, roughly 45% of them seen only once. Germline assignment: CDR1 SGHTA and CDR2 FQGNSA. The V gene lost 6 bases and the J gene lost 0 bases, with 11 bases spanning the gap. The CDR3 totals 14 residues. Study-level findings and limits: The study sampled only blood, and tissue repertoires likely differ.

Source material: PBMCs. This receptor was identified in a middle-aged woman in good health. Some clones in this sample may be carry-over from other donors' samples. The chain has TRBV7-2 and TRBJ1-2, with no clear D. CDR3 amino acids: CASSSNTANYGYTF. The CDR3 nucleotides read TGTGCCAGCAGTTCCAATACAGCTAACTATGGCTACACCTTC.